This T cell receptor (beta chain) stems from a study of CD8+ T cells in alopecia areata. Sequencing used cDNA as its template, made by extracting RNA and reverse transcribing it. Here immunoSEQ multiplex PCR was the method, and the copy in TCRdb shows in-frame clones only, minus some. The sample has over 100,000 clones, 53% seen once. V lost 11 bases, J lost 4 bases, and 12 bases lay in between. Per the germline V gene, CDR1 is MGHRA and CDR2 is YSYEKL. The CDR3 is 12 residues long. The sample's treatment: oral pan-JAK inhibitor, 5-10 mg twice daily. This chain joins TRBV4-1 and TRBJ1-5; the D gene is possibly TRBD1 (5 bases). Specimen: CD4+ T cells sorted from blood, collected at week 4, from a patient treated with tofacitinib. The origin of this receptor is a human donor with alopecia areata. The CDR3: CARPWGNQPQHF. CDR3 DNA: TGCGCCCGCCCGTGGGGGAATCAGCCCCAGCATTTT.